This T cell receptor beta chain was sequenced for a study of blood T cell repertoires in COVID-19. Study in general: Researchers got acute and convalescent COVID-19 samples from the United States, Italy and Spain.

The germline V gene encodes CDR1 MNHEY and CDR2 SVGEGT. The CDR3 has 14 amino acids. V was cut by 0 bases and J by 2 bases, with 6 bases left in between. The sample holds one count of this clone. Authors' processing steps: By means of reference gene primer amplification, nucleated cell counts were estimated. Profiling relied on immunoSEQ multiplex PCR, and the TCRdb table lists in-frame clones only, not all of them. Clonal size and the V and J genes are those of that table, whereas D and trimming came from the DNA. The data contain about 50,000 clones, about 89% of them singletons. This TCR derives from a human donor in a cohort sampled during active COVID-19. The chain has TRBV6-2 or TRBV6-3 and TRBJ2-3; D unclear. Sequenced material: peripheral blood. The CDR3 loop reads CASSYSAPTDTQYF. Written as DNA, the CDR3 is TGTGCCAGCAGTTACTCGGCCCCCACAGATACGCAGTATTTT.